This TCR beta chain stems from a study of chemoradiotherapy in HPV16-positive cancers (dated by TCRdb to between 2021 and 2024). Looking at the study overall: Candidate HPV-specific T-cell clones and common TCR motifs were defined through functional T-cell assays on cells from a couple of HPV16-positive patients. The study asked whether T-cell immunity to the HPV oncoproteins E6 and E7 changes during chemoradiotherapy and whether this immunity affects survival. The candidate HPV-specific TCRs and motifs were then tracked in TCR repertoires from 86 patients with HPV-related cancers. Study-wide findings and limitations: Only a couple of HPV16-positive patients were used to derive the functional definition of HPV-specific T cells, and the survival association was reported for HPV16-positive patients. Improved recurrence-free survival in HPV16-positive patients was associated with expansion of HPV-responsive T cells during chemoradiotherapy. Expansion of candidate HPV-specific clones and E7-related TCR motifs was observed in the tumor microenvironment during treatment, whereas no such expansion was observed for non-HPV-specific T cells.

Repertoires were sampled repeatedly over the course of chemoradiotherapy so that clonal expansion in the tumor microenvironment could be followed. About this clone itself: Its antigen target is currently unknown. One base away there is no much larger clone; base qualities are not given.

The V end gives up 0 bases and the J end 5 bases, leaving 3 bases in the junction not matched to a gene. As encoded in the germline V gene (reference sequence), CDR1 is LNHNV while CDR2 is YYDKDF. Including the terminal cysteine and phenylalanine, the CDR3 comprises 15 residues. Only the CDR3 part of the read is kept: 45 bases, read in frame from the first base. The library was generated by the immunoSEQ multiplex PCR assay. TCRdb took this table from immuneACCESS and kept in-frame rearrangements with V and J called. Such tables lack part of the clones; where checked against another copy, unresolved V genes explain under half of the gap, and the rest is unexplained. The sample table lists roughly 9,300 clones, around 88% of them with a count of one. The ten largest clonotypes hold about 2.4% of the sample.

The rearranged segments are TRBV15 and TRBJ2-5; a stretch of 10 junction bases matches TRBD2. The input for sequencing was blood, taken from a patient who underwent chemoradiotherapy. This TCR was recovered from a human donor with HPV-associated anogenital cancer. The sequenced DNA is TGTGCCACCAGCAGAGAACTAGCGGGGTCTGAGACCCAGTACTTC. This gives the protein CATSRELAGSETQYF.